This T cell receptor beta chain stems from a study of response to subunit inactivated influenza vaccine. Study outcomes and limitations: New T cells are recruited in small numbers by each seasonal influenza vaccination, according to the authors' suggestion.

The CDR3 spans 11 residues. With V trimmed by 5 bases and J by 7 bases, 1 base remained unmatched. This clonotype was seen only a few times. Its antigen is as yet unknown. TCRdb ran MiXCR on the RT-PCR reads and lists one entry per CDR3 protein. Of 150,000 to 200,000 distinct CDR3 sequences in the sample, roughly 12% were seen once. In addition, the sample was reused for a study of T cells expressing NK-cell markers. In that study: As the method of synthesis, 5'RACE template switching with UMIs yielded TCR beta cDNA. Within the sequenced cohort of eight donors, seven exhibited HCMV seropositivity and one was seronegative. Of the CD8+ T cell pool in roughly six donors, about 1.0-8% was accounted for by dominant NKG2C+ clonotypes. Clones of NKG2C+ T cells that had expanded were of unclear HCMV specificity.

This clonotype originated in a man between 45 and 60 years old who received an inactivated influenza vaccine. The sequencing here drew on CD8+ T cells sorted from PBMCs, taken roughly 12 days after vaccination. This chain links TRBV12-3 or TRBV12-4 with TRBJ1-2; 7 nucleotides line up with TRBD1. CDR3 residues: CASSRDSGYTF. For the CDR3, the DNA is TGTGCCAGCAGTCGGGACAGTGGCTACACCTTC.